A selection of T cell receptor beta chains follows, all from one sample in a study of blood T cell repertoires in COVID-19. TCRdb's copy holds only in-frame clones and misses some; the assay was immunoSEQ multiplex PCR. The sample has under 300,000 clones, roughly 84% seen once; the top ten hold 2.1%. The specimen was peripheral blood. These receptors were collected from a woman aged 40 to 55 who had recovered from COVID-19. The CDR3 runs from the conserved cysteine through the conserved F or W. D genes are given only for firm matches. Part of the rows lack a size; the others show once, few, many or a class for expanded clones.

v_call,clone_size,j_call,d_call,cdr3_nt,cdr3_aa
TRBV28,-,TRBJ2-1,TRBD1,TGTGCCGTTCCCGGGACAGGGGGCAGGAATGAGCAGTTCTTC,CAVPGTGGRNEQFF
TRBV9,-,TRBJ2-7,TRBD1,TGTGCCAGCAGCGTAGCTGGGACAGGGTCCTACGAGCAGTACTTC,CASSVAGTGSYEQYF
TRBV21-1,-,TRBJ1-5,-,TGTGCCAGCAGCACGGACAGGGTGTTCGATCAGCCCCAGCATTTT,CASSTDRVFDQPQHF
TRBV7-9,-,TRBJ2-1,TRBD2,TGTGCCAGCAGCTCCCCTAGCGGCGGGCCTCGAGAGCAGTTCTTC,CASSSPSGGPREQFF
TRBV28,-,TRBJ1-1,-,TGTGCCAGCAGTTTATCGGGACACATGAACACTGAAGCTTTCTTT,CASSLSGHMNTEAFF
TRBV7-2,once,TRBJ1-3,-,TGTGCCAGCGGCAACGCCGGGACATCTGGAAACACCATATATTTT,CASGNAGTSGNTIYF
TRBV19,few,TRBJ1-5,-,TGTGCCAGTAGTATCCGGACACAAGGGTATAGCAATCAGCCCCAGCATTTT,CASSIRTQGYSNQPQHF
TRBV5-3,-,TRBJ1-3,-,TGTGCCAGAAGCTTTGGGGCCTCTGGAAACACCATATATTTT,CARSFGASGNTIYF
TRBV5-3,-,TRBJ1-5,-,TGTGCCAGAAGCCCCAGGGCGGTATGCCATCAGCCCCAGCATTTT,CARSPRAVCHQPQHF
TRBV7-9,-,TRBJ2-5,TRBD2,TGTGCCAGCAGCTCCTGGACTAGCGGGGGTGCAGAGACCCAGTACTTC,CASSSWTSGGAETQYF
TRBV19,-,TRBJ2-2,-,TGTGCCAGTAGTGCACCTGACAGAAACACCGGGGAGCTGTTTTTT,CASSAPDRNTGELFF
TRBV2,-,TRBJ2-5,-,TGTGCCAGCAGTGAAAGTGTGCGAGGGCGGGGGACCCAGTACTTC,CASSESVRGRGTQYF
TRBV29-1,-,TRBJ2-3,TRBD2,TGCAGCGTTGATGAACTAGCGGGTGGTACAGATACGCAGTATTTT,CSVDELAGGTDTQYF
TRBV11-3,once,TRBJ2-7,-,TGTGCCAGCAGCTCCCACCCAGGGGACGAGCAGTACTTC,CASSSHPGDEQYF
TRBV6-5,-,TRBJ1-2,TRBD1,TGTGCCAGCAGTTCAGATCCCGGGACAGCTTACTATGGCTACACCTTC,CASSSDPGTAYYGYTF
TRBV10-3,-,TRBJ2-7,TRBD2,TGTGCCATCAGTGAGACTAGCGGGGCAGGGTCCTACGAGCAGTACTTC,CAISETSGAGSYEQYF
TRBV19,-,TRBJ1-5,-,TGTGCCACGACAGGCTTCAGCAATCAGCCCCAGCATTTT,CATTGFSNQPQHF
TRBV15,once,TRBJ2-2,TRBD1,TGTGCCACCAGAAGGGGACAGGCGAACACCGGGGAGCTGTTTTTT,CATRRGQANTGELFF
TRBV7-9,-,TRBJ1-1,-,TGTGCCAGCAGCTTAAAGGGGATAGGGACTGAAGCTTTCTTT,CASSLKGIGTEAFF
TRBV19,-,TRBJ2-1,TRBD2,TGTGCCAGTAGCAGAAGCGGGGGATCCTACAATGAGCAGTTCTTC,CASSRSGGSYNEQFF
TRBV4-1,-,TRBJ1-6,TRBD1,TGCGCCAGCAGCCCACCAGGGGGTAGGAATTCACCCCTCCACTTT,CASSPPGGRNSPLHF
TRBV28,-,TRBJ2-3,-,TGTGCCAGCAGCGAATCAGCAGGGGGGACTTCAGATACGCAGTATTTT,CASSESAGGTSDTQYF
TRBV5-1,-,TRBJ1-2,TRBD1,TGCGCCAGCAGAAAAGGAGGGGACAGCCGACACTATGGCTACACCTTC,CASRKGGDSRHYGYTF
TRBV6-5,-,TRBJ2-7,TRBD1,TGTGCCAGCAGTTACTCGACAGGGTACGAGCAGTACTTC,CASSYSTGYEQYF
TRBV19,-,TRBJ2-5,-,TGTGCCAGTAGTTCTGGCAGACAAGAGACCCAGTACTTC,CASSSGRQETQYF
TRBV5-6,few,TRBJ2-5,TRBD1,TGTGCCAGCAGCTTCTACGGACAGGGAGGACAAGAGACCCAGTACTTC,CASSFYGQGGQETQYF
TRBV9,-,TRBJ2-5,TRBD2,TGTGCCAGCAGCGCCATCCTAGCGGGGGGGCGAGAGACCCAGTACTTC,CASSAILAGGRETQYF
TRBV29-1,-,TRBJ2-2,TRBD1,TGCAGCGTCGGAACCGGGACAGAGAACACCGGGGAGCTGTTTTTT,CSVGTGTENTGELFF
TRBV7-9,few,TRBJ2-7,TRBD1,TGTGCCAGCAGCTTAGCGGCCGCAGGGGACAGCGAGCAGTACTTC,CASSLAAAGDSEQYF
TRBV5-1,-,TRBJ1-2,-,TGCGCCAGCAGCTTGGGCCCAGGGAATGGCTACACCTTC,CASSLGPGNGYTF
TRBV6-5,-,TRBJ2-2,-,TGTGCCACAACAGGGTGGAACACCGGGGAGCTGTTTTTT,CATTGWNTGELFF
TRBV7-8,few,TRBJ2-7,TRBD2,TGTGCCAGCAGCCCCGGGACTAGCGCCCTTTACGAGCAGTACTTC,CASSPGTSALYEQYF
TRBV5-1,-,TRBJ2-5,-,TGCGCCAGCAGCCCCGACAGGAAAGAGACCCAGTACTTC,CASSPDRKETQYF
TRBV5-1,-,TRBJ1-4,TRBD1,TGCGCCAGCAGCCGCGACCACAGGGGAGGTAATGAAAAACTGTTTTTT,CASSRDHRGGNEKLFF
TRBV21-1,once,TRBJ2-5,-,TGTGCCAGCTCCTGGGGGGGGTCCGAGTACTTC,CASSWGGSEYF
TRBV11-3,-,TRBJ2-4,TRBD2,TGTGCCAGCAGCTTAGGTAGCGGGAGGACCCATCTAGCCAAAAACATTCAGTACTTC,CASSLGSGRTHLAKNIQYF
TRBV12-5,-,TRBJ1-1,-,TGTGCTAGTGGTCAGACCTACTTGGAGGGGAGGCGCACTGAAGCTTTCTTT,CASGQTYLEGRRTEAFF
TRBV7-7,-,TRBJ1-4,TRBD1,TGTGCTAGCAGCCCATCCGGGACAGGAGGTGAAAAACTGTTTTTT,CASSPSGTGGEKLFF
TRBV11-2,-,TRBJ1-2,-,TGTGCCAGCAGTCCTAACAGGAATGCTAACTATGGCTACACCTTC,CASSPNRNANYGYTF
TRBV19,-,TRBJ1-5,-,TGTGCCAGTAGTATGACTCGGAGCAATCAGCCCCAGCATTTT,CASSMTRSNQPQHF
TRBV18,once,TRBJ2-3,TRBD1,TGTGCCAGCTCACCGGGACAGGGTAGTGGTCCTAGCACAGATACGCAGTATTTT,CASSPGQGSGPSTDTQYF
TRBV4-1,-,TRBJ2-3,TRBD2,TGCGCCAGCAGCCTCCTCCCAGGGACTATAAAAACAGATACGCAGTATTTT,CASSLLPGTIKTDTQYF
TRBV3-1/TRBV3-2,-,TRBJ1-5,-,TGTGCCAGCAGCCAAGATTCAGGCTCGCCAAGTCAGCCCCAGCATTTT,CASSQDSGSPSQPQHF
TRBV7-2,-,TRBJ1-2,TRBD1,TGTGCCAGCAGCTCTCAAGAGACAGGGGAAACAATTTATGGCTACACCTTC,CASSSQETGETIYGYTF
TRBV5-6,-,TRBJ2-5,-,TGTGCCAGCAAATGGACGGGGGATAACCAGGAGACCCAGTACTTC,CASKWTGDNQETQYF
TRBV6-6,-,TRBJ1-5,-,TGTGCCGTTCGGAAACAGGGTCTCGATGACCAGCATTTT,CAVRKQGLDDQHF
TRBV10-3,-,TRBJ2-3,TRBD1,TGTGCCATCAGTTCGGGACAGGGGCTTAGCACAGATACGCAGTATTTT,CAISSGQGLSTDTQYF
TRBV27,many,TRBJ1-6,-,TGTGCCAGCAGTTTCGAGGGGCGGGGTTCACCCCTCCACTTT,CASSFEGRGSPLHF
TRBV19,-,TRBJ2-5,TRBD1,TGTGCCAGTAGTATAACCGGGACAGTCCGAGGGACCCAGTACTTC,CASSITGTVRGTQYF
TRBV18,-,TRBJ2-1,-,TGTGCCAGCTCACCACCCGGCGCCCGGAGAGGGCGCCCCAATGAGCAGTTCTTC,CASSPPGARRGRPNEQFF
TRBV6-5,-,TRBJ2-5,-,TGTGCCAGCAGTTACCTCGGACGGGGACAAGAGACCCAGTACTTC,CASSYLGRGQETQYF
TRBV7-2,-,TRBJ2-1,TRBD2,TGTGCCAGCAGCTTAGTGGAACTAGCGGGAGGTGATGAGCAGTTCTTC,CASSLVELAGGDEQFF